The rows below give T cell receptor beta chains drawn from one sample of a study of Tregs in tolerant kidney transplant recipients. Here immunoSEQ multiplex PCR was the method, and the copy in TCRdb shows in-frame clones only, minus some. The repertoire holds around 50,000 clones, with about 89% as singletons. Sequenced here: CD8+ T cells from blood (PBMCs), sampled 24 months after the transplant. The source of these receptors is a human patient who received a combined kidney and bone marrow transplant. Some T cells may be transferred from the graft donor. Both conserved end residues are part of each CDR3. A D gene is named only where the DNA matches it firmly. A row's size may be missing; if present it is once, few, many or a size class.

TRBV19,TRBD1,-,TRBJ2-7,TGTGCCAGTAGTATAGGGACAGGGACCTACGAGCAGTACTTC,CASSIGTGTYEQYF
TRBV6-5,-,-,TRBJ2-1,TGTGCCAGCAGTTACTCGATCGGGAGCTTGCACAATGAGCAGTTCTTC,CASSYSIGSLHNEQFF
TRBV5-6,TRBD1,-,TRBJ2-7,TGTGCCAGCAGCCTTGGACAGGGGCCCTACGAGCAGTACTTC,CASSLGQGPYEQYF
TRBV7-6,TRBD2,-,TRBJ2-7,TGTGCCAGCAGCCCTCTAGCGGGAGGTCCCTACGAGCAGTACTTC,CASSPLAGGPYEQYF
TRBV4-3,-,once,TRBJ2-6,TGCGCCAGCAGCCAAGATGGGGGCAGGGTGTCTGGGGCCAACGTCCTGACTTTC,CASSQDGGRVSGANVLTF
TRBV2,-,-,TRBJ2-7,TGTGCCAGCATTCCATGGAGAAGCTACGAGCAGTACTTC,CASIPWRSYEQYF
TRBV5-1,-,-,TRBJ1-2,TGCGCCAGCAGCCCGGGACTAGCGGGGGCCGGCGACATAGCTAACTATGGCTACACCTTC,CASSPGLAGAGDIANYGYTF
TRBV10-3,TRBD2,-,TRBJ2-1,TGTGCCATCACCGAGGGACTAGTAAAATCCAATGAGCAGTTCTTC,CAITEGLVKSNEQFF
TRBV11-3,-,once,TRBJ1-4,TGTGCCAGCAGCTTAGGAGGGCCAAATGAAAAACTGTTTTTT,CASSLGGPNEKLFF
TRBV10-3,TRBD1,-,TRBJ1-3,TGTGCCATCAGTGATCCGGACAGGGGGAGAAACACCATATATTTT,CAISDPDRGRNTIYF
TRBV4-2,-,-,TRBJ1-1,TGTGCCAGCAGCCAAGAGAAACTTTCGGGATGGCAAACTGAAGCTTTCTTT,CASSQEKLSGWQTEAFF
TRBV4-3,TRBD1,-,TRBJ2-7,TGCGCCAGCAGCCAGGAAACAGGGGGCGAAGAAGGCGAGCAGTACTTC,CASSQETGGEEGEQYF
TRBV7-9,-,-,TRBJ1-5,TGTGCCAGCAGCTTCTCAGGGGAGAATCAGCCCCAGCATTTT,CASSFSGENQPQHF